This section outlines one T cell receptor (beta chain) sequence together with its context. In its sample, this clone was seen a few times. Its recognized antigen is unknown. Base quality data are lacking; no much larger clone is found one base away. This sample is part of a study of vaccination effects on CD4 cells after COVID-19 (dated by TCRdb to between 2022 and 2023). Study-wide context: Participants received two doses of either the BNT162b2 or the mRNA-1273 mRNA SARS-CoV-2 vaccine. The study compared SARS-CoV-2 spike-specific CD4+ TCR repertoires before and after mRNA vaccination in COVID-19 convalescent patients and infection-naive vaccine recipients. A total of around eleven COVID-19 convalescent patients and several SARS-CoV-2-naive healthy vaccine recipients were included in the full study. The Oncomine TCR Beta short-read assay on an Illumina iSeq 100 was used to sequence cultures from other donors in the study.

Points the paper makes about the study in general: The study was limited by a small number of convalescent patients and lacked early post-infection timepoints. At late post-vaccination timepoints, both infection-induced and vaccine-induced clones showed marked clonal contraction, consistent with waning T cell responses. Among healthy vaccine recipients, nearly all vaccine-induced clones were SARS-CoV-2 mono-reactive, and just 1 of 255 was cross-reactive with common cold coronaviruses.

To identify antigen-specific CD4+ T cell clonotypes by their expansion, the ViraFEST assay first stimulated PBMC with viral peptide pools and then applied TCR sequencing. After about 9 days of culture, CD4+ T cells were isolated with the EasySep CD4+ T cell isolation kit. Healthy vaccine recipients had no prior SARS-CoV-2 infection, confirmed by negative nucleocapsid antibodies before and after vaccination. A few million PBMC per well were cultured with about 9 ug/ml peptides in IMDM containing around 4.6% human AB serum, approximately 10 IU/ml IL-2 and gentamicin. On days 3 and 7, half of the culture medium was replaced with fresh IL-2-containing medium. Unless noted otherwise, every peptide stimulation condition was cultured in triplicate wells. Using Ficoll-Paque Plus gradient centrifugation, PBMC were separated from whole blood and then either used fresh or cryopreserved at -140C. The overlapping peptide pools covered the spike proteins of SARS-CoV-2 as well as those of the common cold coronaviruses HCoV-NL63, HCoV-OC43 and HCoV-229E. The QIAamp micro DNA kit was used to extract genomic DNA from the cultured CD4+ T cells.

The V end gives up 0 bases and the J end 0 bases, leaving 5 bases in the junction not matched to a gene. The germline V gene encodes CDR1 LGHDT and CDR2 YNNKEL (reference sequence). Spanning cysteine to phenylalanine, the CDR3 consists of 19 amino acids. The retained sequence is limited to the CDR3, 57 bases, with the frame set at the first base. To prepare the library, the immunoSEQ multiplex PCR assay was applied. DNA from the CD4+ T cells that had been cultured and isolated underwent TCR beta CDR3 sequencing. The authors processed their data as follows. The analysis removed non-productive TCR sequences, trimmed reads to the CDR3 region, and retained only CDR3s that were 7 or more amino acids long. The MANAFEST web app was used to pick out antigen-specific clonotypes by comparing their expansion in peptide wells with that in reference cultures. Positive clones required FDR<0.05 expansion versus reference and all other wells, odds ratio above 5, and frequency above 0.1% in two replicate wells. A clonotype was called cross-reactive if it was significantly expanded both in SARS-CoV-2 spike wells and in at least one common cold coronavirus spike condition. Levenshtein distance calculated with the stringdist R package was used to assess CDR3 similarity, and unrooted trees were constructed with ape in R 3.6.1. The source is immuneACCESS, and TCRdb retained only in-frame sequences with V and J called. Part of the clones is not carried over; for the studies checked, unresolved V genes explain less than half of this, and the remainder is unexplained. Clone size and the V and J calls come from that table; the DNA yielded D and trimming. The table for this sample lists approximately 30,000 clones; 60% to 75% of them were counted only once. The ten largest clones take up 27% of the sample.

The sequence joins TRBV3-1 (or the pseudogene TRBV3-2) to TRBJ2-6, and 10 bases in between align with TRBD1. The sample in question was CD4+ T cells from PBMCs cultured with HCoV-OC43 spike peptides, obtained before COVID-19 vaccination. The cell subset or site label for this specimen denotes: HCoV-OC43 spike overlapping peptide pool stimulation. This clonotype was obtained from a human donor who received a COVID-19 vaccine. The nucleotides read TGTGCCAGCAGCCAAGATCTGGGGACAGGGGTCTCTGGGGCCAACGTCCTGACTTTC. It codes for CASSQDLGTGVSGANVLTF.